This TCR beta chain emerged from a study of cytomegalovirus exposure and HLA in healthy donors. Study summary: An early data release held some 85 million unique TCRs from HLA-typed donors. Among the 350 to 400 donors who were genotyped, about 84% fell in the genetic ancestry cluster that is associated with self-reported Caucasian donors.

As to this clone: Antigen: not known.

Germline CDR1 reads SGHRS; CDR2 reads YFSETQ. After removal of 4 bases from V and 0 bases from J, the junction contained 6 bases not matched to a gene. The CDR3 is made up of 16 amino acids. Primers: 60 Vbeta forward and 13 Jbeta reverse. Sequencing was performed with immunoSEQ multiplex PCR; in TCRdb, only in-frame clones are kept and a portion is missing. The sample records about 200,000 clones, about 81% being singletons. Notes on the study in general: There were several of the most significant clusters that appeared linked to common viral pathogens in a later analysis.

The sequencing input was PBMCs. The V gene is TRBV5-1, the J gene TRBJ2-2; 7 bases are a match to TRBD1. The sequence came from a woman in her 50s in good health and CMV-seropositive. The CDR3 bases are TGCGCCAGCAGCGAAGCCAGGGGGACGAACACCGGGGAGCTGTTTTTT. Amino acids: CASSEARGTNTGELFF.